Only a few counts were recorded for the clone carrying this T cell receptor (beta chain). This specimen comes from a study of T-cell reconstitution after alpha-beta-depleted transplantation in children. Construction of the TCRbeta library involved unique molecular identifiers. TCRdb redid the calling of the PCR reads with MiXCR, one entry per CDR3 protein. Here the sample spans a few hundred thousand distinct CDR3 sequences, 10% being singletons. The clonotype comes from a human donor who donated a stem cell graft to a child with acute lymphoblastic leukemia. Sample: PBMCs from the stem cell graft donor, taken from the stem cell graft.

CDR3 in DNA: TGTGCCAGCAGTTACTCCCTTGGACAGGCCAACAATGAGCAGTTCTTC. Encoded protein: CASSYSLGQANNEQFF. The chain carries TRBV6-5 and TRBJ2-1; 7 positions agree with TRBD1. The CDR3 runs 16 residues. Germline CDR1 and CDR2: MNHEY and SVGAGI. After removal of 0 bases from V and 5 bases from J, the junction contained 7 bases not matched to a gene.